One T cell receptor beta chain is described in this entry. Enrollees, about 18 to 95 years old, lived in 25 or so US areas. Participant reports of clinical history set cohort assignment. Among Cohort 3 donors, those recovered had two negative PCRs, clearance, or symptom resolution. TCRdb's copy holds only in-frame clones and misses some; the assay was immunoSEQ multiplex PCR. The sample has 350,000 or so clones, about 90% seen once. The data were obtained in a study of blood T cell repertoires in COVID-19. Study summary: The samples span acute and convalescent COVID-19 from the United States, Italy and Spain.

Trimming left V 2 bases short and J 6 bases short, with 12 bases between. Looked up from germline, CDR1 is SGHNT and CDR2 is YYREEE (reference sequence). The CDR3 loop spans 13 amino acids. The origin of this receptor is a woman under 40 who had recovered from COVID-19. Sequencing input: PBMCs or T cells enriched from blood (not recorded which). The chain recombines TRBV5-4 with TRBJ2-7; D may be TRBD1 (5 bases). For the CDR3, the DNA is TGTGCCAGCAGCTTAGCCAGGGAATCCGAGCAGTACTTC. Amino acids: CASSLARESEQYF.